The 10 T cell receptor beta chains given below trace back to one sample, sequenced in a study of T cell clones after liver transplantation. The assay was immunoSEQ multiplex PCR, and TCRdb's table has in-frame clones only and misses some. Counted here are around 75,000 clones, under 90% occurring once; the ten biggest clones make up 2.1%. Sequencing was performed on CD4+ T cells from blood, taken roughly 48 months after liver transplant. Receptors originate from a human patient who received a liver transplant. T cells may partly derive from the graft donor.

This CDR3 reads CASSIDPNRGGTQYF. In nucleotides, the CDR3 is TGTGCCAGTAGTATAGACCCTAACAGGGGAGGGACCCAGTACTTC. The genes are TRBV19 and TRBJ2-5, with D possibly matching TRBD1 (7 bases). The germline CDR1 and CDR2 sequences are LNHDA and SQIVND (reference sequence). The CDR3 extends over 15 amino acids. The V and J ends lost 0 bases and 7 bases respectively, with 15 bases between them. Full variable domain (remainder filled in from reference TRBV19 and TRBJ2-5): DGGITQSPKYLFRKEGQNVTLSCEQNLNHDAMYWYRQDPGQGLRLIYYSQIVNDFQKGDIAEGYSVSREKKESFPLTVTSAQKNPTAFYLCASSIDPNRGGTQYFGPGTRLLVL.

The gene calls are TRBV5-1 and TRBJ2-3; D may correspond to TRBD1 or TRBD2 (5 bases each). Trimming stripped 0 bases from V and 1 base from J, with 12 bases between. Germline CDR1 reads SGHRS; CDR2 reads YFSETQ. The CDR3 length is 16 residues. The CDR3 loop reads CASSLASGPGTDTQYF. CDR3 DNA: TGCGCCAGCAGCTTGGCGTCGGGGCCTGGCACAGATACGCAGTATTTT.

V and J are TRBV27 and TRBJ2-7; 11 bases are a match to TRBD1. The CDR3 is 15 amino acids. After removal of 6 bases from V and 2 bases from J, the junction contained 6 bases not matched to a gene. CDR1 MNHEY and CDR2 SMNVEV come from the germline V gene (reference sequence). The CDR3 loop is CASSPGQGAAYEQYF. For the CDR3, the DNA is TGTGCCAGCAGCCCCGGACAGGGGGCAGCCTACGAGCAGTACTTC.

The chain combines TRBV10-2 with TRBJ2-1; 9 bases match TRBD2. The CDR3 is made up of 15 amino acids. Germline CDR1 reads WSHSY; CDR2 reads SAAADI. V was pared by 4 bases and J by 4 bases, with 5 bases of the junction left unmatched. CDR3 protein: CASSAERGAYNEQFF. The CDR3 coding sequence is TGCGCCAGCAGTGCGGAGCGGGGGGCTTACAATGAGCAGTTCTTC.

This clone has just one count. As DNA, the CDR3 is TGCAGCGTTGATAGGACAGGGACAGGAAACACCATATATTTT. It encodes CSVDRTGTGNTIYF. This chain joins TRBV29-1 and TRBJ1-3; 8 positions match TRBD1. The CDR3 covers 14 residues. Germline loops: CDR1 SQVTM, CDR2 ANQGSEA. The J segment lost 4 bases and the V segment lost 3 bases, leaving 5 bases of the junction unmatched.

The CDR3: CASRPQLSSSPLHF. The CDR3, as DNA: TGTGCCAGCAGACCACAGCTCTCAAGTTCACCCCTCCACTTT. This chain uses TRBV5-4 with TRBJ1-6; the D is unclear. Looked up from germline, CDR1 is SGHNT and CDR2 is YYREEE (reference sequence). Between the trimmed V and J ends, which lost 5 bases and 9 bases, there was a span of 15 bases. This CDR3 is 14 amino acids long.

The chain couples TRBV6-4 to TRBJ2-7; 7 bases line up with TRBD1. V lost 10 bases, J lost 0 bases, and 3 bases stayed unmatched. This CDR3 comprises 12 residues. Germline loops: CDR1 MRHNA, CDR2 SNTAGT. The CDR3 DNA is TGTGCCACTTGGACAGGCTCCTACGAGCAGTACTTC. It specifies CATWTGSYEQYF.

The table lists this clone with a count of one. This chain links TRBV7-2 with TRBJ1-4; no definite D call. The V gene's germline CDR1 is SGHTA and CDR2 FQGNSA. The CDR3 is 13 amino acids. The V end lost 3 bases, the J end lost 3 bases, and 5 bases lay between the germline ends. The CDR3 sequence: CASSLMSNEKLFF. In nucleotides, the CDR3 is TGTGCCAGCAGCTTGATGTCTAATGAAAAACTGTTTTTT.

The CDR3 DNA sequence: TGTGCCAGCAGCCAAGATTTCCTAGCGACGAAGGGGGAGACCCAGTACTTC. Translating it yields CASSQDFLATKGETQYF. The chain couples TRBV4-2 to TRBJ2-5, with D possibly matching TRBD2 (6 bases). This CDR3 spans 17 amino acids. Trimming removed 0 bases at V and 5 bases at J, with 19 bases between. The V gene's germline CDR1 is LGHNA and CDR2 YNFKEQ.

The gene calls are TRBV10-1 and TRBJ1-2, with D uncertain. V lost 5 bases and J lost 2, with 15 bases in between. Germline-derived CDR1 and CDR2 are WNHNN and SYGVQD (reference sequence). This CDR3 has 15 amino acids. CDR3 sequence: CASSSDRTTNYGYTF. CDR3 bases: TGCGCCAGCAGTTCGGACCGGACGACAAACTATGGCTACACCTTC.